One and the same sample provided the 6 T cell receptor beta chains below, sequenced in a study of Graves' ophthalmopathy and Graves' hyperthyroidism. Amplified TCR beta CDR3 regions were obtained using RNA transcripts as template. A first-round RT-PCR used HTBI primers, followed by a second-round multiplex PCR. Using its own MiXCR run on the multiplex PCR reads, TCRdb lists one record per CDR3 protein. The repertoire holds 40,000 to 50,000 distinct CDR3 sequences, with over 45% as singletons. Sequenced: peripheral blood. These receptors came from an adult man with Graves' ophthalmopathy.

The CDR3 DNA sequence: TGCAGCGTTGGGGGGACAGGGAAGAGTGGCTACACCTTC. This codes for CSVGGTGKSGYTF. The chain joins TRBV29-1 to TRBJ1-2, with 9 bases matching TRBD1. Germline V gene lookup returns CDR1 SQVTM and CDR2 ANQGSEA. The CDR3 has 13 residues. V gave up 4 bases and J gave up 7 bases; unmatched junction bases: 7.

The V and J genes are TRBV2 and TRBJ1-2; 9 bases agree with TRBD1. Germline V gene lookup returns CDR1 SNHLY and CDR2 FYNNEI. V lost 4 bases and J lost 6; bases outside the gene matches: 6. The CDR3 spans 14 residues. CDR3 DNA: TGTGCCAGCAGTGTAACAGGGGGCCTCGATGGCTACACCTTC. Translated: CASSVTGGLDGYTF.

The V and J genes are TRBV29-1 and TRBJ2-3; 9 nucleotides line up with TRBD1. The CDR3 is 14 amino acids. Germline trimming cut 4 bases from V and 4 bases from J; bases unmatched to any gene: 6. The germline V gene encodes CDR1 SQVTM and CDR2 ANQGSEA. CDR3 protein: CSVVDRGPADTQYF. The CDR3, as DNA: TGCAGCGTTGTGGACAGGGGTCCGGCAGATACGCAGTATTTT.

The V call is TRBV10-3, the J call TRBJ2-1; the match to TRBD2 covers 13 bases. With 0 bases clipped from V and 9 bases from J, the junction kept 2 bases outside the gene matches. Germline V lookup: CDR1 ENHRY, CDR2 SYGVKD. CDR3 length equals 15 residues. CDR3 bases: TGTGCCATCAGTGAGTCGCGACTAGCGGGAGGTGAGCAGTTCTTC. Translated, it gives CAISESRLAGGEQFF.

This chain uses TRBV29-1 with TRBJ2-3; the D call may be TRBD1 or TRBD2 (6 bases each). The CDR3 spans 13 residues. V was cut by 3 bases and J by 4 bases, with 11 bases left in between. Per germline, CDR1 SQVTM and CDR2 ANQGSEA. The CDR3 sequence is CSVDTEGADTQYF. DNA of the CDR3: TGCAGCGTTGATACGGAGGGGGCAGATACGCAGTATTTT.

A few counts support this clonotype. The J gene is TRBJ2-6, the V gene TRBV28, with no clear D. The V gene's germline CDR1 is MDHEN and CDR2 SYDVKM. V was clipped by 7 bases and J by 1 base, with 8 bases between them. The CDR3 is 14 amino acids. CDR3 region: CASTVGSGANVLTF. The CDR3 DNA reads TGTGCCAGCACCGTCGGGTCTGGGGCCAACGTCCTGACTTTC.